One and the same sample provided the 9 T cell receptor beta chains below, sequenced in a study of human thymus T cells. The assay was immunoSEQ multiplex PCR, and TCRdb's table has in-frame clones only and misses some. This table has some 78,000 clones, roughly 96% appearing once. Obtained as resections during corrective heart surgery, the thymus tissue was then studied. What was sequenced was thymus tissue. The receptors derive from a boy younger than two with a congenital heart defect but otherwise immunologically healthy.

The V gene is TRBV11-3, the J gene TRBJ1-6; TRBD1 matches 10 bases. The CDR3 sequence is 19 residues long. Germline CDR1 and CDR2: SGHNT and YENEEA. J was trimmed by 10 bases and V by 0 bases; bases with no gene match: 15. CDR3 DNA: TGTGCCAGCAGCTTAGACGGGACAGGGGCCCTAATGGGGACATCACCCCTCCACTTT. Translation: CASSLDGTGALMGTSPLHF.

The rearrangement links TRBV11-2 to TRBJ2-7; D might be TRBD2 (6 bases). V lost 2 bases and J lost 6, with 14 bases in between. The length of the CDR3 is 14 residues. Germline V gene data show CDR1 as SGHAT and CDR2 as FQNNGV. CDR3 DNA: TGTGCCAGCAGCTTACGGGGGTTTTCGTTCGAGCAGTACTTC. Its translation: CASSLRGFSFEQYF.

This clone was observed a single time. This chain connects TRBV15 to TRBJ2-7, with 9 bases matching TRBD2. Germline CDR1 is LNHNV and CDR2 is YYDKDF (reference sequence). V lost 3 bases and J lost 0; bases outside the gene matches: 18. The CDR3 contains 20 residues. CDR3 sequence reads: CATSSSAGLAGGSSSYEQYF. The CDR3 region has the DNA TGTGCCACCAGCAGTTCCGCCGGTCTTGCGGGAGGGAGTTCCTCCTACGAGCAGTACTTC. Drawing the rest from reference TRBV15 and TRBJ2-7, the complete variable domain is DAMVIQNPRYQVTQFGKPVTLSCSQTLNHNVMYWYQQKSSQAPKLLFHYYDKDFNNEADTPDNFQSRRPNTSFCFLDIRSPGLGDTAMYLCATSSSAGLAGGSSSYEQYFGPGTRLTVT.

The chain links TRBV7-9 to TRBJ1-2; no reliable D call. Germline V gives CDR1 SEHNR, CDR2 FQNEAQ (reference sequence). V was trimmed by 7 bases and J by 8 bases, leaving 17 bases between them. This CDR3 is built from 13 residues. The CDR3 region has the DNA TGTGCCAGCAAGTCAGTAGGGCACCGAGGCTACACCTTC. It is translated as CASKSVGHRGYTF.

This chain uses TRBV7-8 with TRBJ2-1, with TRBD2 matching over 9 bases. The ends lost 0 bases at V and 8 bases at J; junction bases unmatched: 11. The CDR3 consists of 17 residues. Germline V gene data show CDR1 as SGHVS and CDR2 as FQNEAQ. DNA of the CDR3: TGTGCCAGCAGCTTAGCGGTAGCGGGAGTGAGGATCCATGAGCAGTTCTTC. This encodes CASSLAVAGVRIHEQFF.

The chain joins TRBV4-1 to TRBJ1-1; TRBD1 agrees at 9 bases. The CDR3 totals 16 residues. After removal of 1 base from V and 5 bases from J, the junction contained 8 bases not matched to a gene. Germline V gene lookup returns CDR1 MGHRA and CDR2 YSYEKL. Here the CDR3 DNA reads TGCGCCAGCAGCCAAGCCCTACAGGGGGCTTGGACTGAAGCTTTCTTT. Translation: CASSQALQGAWTEAFF.

This sequence joins TRBV5-1 and TRBJ2-7; 7 nucleotides line up with TRBD1. Germline-derived CDR1 and CDR2 are SGHRS and YFSETQ. Trimming removed 4 bases from V and 12 bases from J; junction bases left unmatched: 19. This CDR3 comprises 15 residues. CDR3 nucleotide sequence: TGCGCCAGCAGCGGGACGCCGGGACAGCGACCTGGGCGGTACTTC. Protein product: CASSGTPGQRPGRYF.

This rearrangement joins TRBV7-2 to TRBJ2-3, with 12 positions matching TRBD2. Germline V gene sequence: CDR1 SGHTA, CDR2 FQGNSA. The CDR3 spans 19 residues. The junction had 15 bases not matched to a gene; V was cut back by 6 bases and J by 2 bases. CDR3 sequence reads: CASRTEILTSGGITDTQYF. The CDR3 nucleotides read TGTGCCAGCAGGACAGAAATCTTAACTAGCGGGGGGATCACAGATACGCAGTATTTT.

This chain joins TRBV6-5 and TRBJ2-6; D remains unclear. The CDR3 runs 15 residues. Germline V gives CDR1 MNHEY, CDR2 SVGAGI. Deletions cut 2 bases from V and 4 bases from J, with 9 bases between. The CDR3: CASSYNRAGANVLTF. CDR3 in DNA: TGTGCCAGCAGTTACAATCGAGCGGGGGCCAACGTCCTGACTTTC.